This record looks at one T cell receptor (beta chain) sequence and its context. This receptor's antigen is unknown. The junction shows a germline mismatch at one end, possibly a read error. Donors formed part of the validation cohort, which comprised 120 subjects and was distinct from the first cohort of 670 or so subjects. Library preparation was by the immunoSEQ multiplex PCR assay. The paper's processing steps were these. To diagnose cytomegalovirus status from the catalog of TCR beta chain sequences, a statistical classification framework was built. The clones in this table, taken by TCRdb from immuneACCESS, are in-frame only. Not every clone is retained; where verified, under half of the shortfall comes from an unresolved V gene, and the cause of the rest is unknown. That table gives V, J and clone size, and the DNA gave D and trimming. The table for this sample lists roughly 60,000 clones; roughly 94% of them were counted only once. Jointly, the top ten make up under 3% of the sample.

CDR1 and CDR2, looked up from the germline V gene (reference sequence), are MNHEY and SMNVEV. The CDR3, cysteine through phenylalanine, is 18 amino acids long. The CDR3 DNA has 54 bases and is translated from base 1. This entry belongs to a study of cytomegalovirus exposure and HLA in healthy donors (dated by TCRdb to 2017 to 2019). As for the study more broadly: The 700 or so repertoires of the first cohort and the 110 or so validation repertoires were produced on the same platform, according to a later analysis. The study aimed to test whether signatures of past pathogen exposure could be identified by cataloging public T cell receptors. In addition to the first cohort of roughly 670 subjects, a separate validation cohort of 120 different subjects was used. High-throughput TCR immunosequencing, statistical association of individual TCRs with disease status, and machine learning were combined to predict cytomegalovirus infection status.

Study-wide findings and limitations: A later analysis had no HLA typing for the validation cohort, so co-occurrence there was scored across all 120 repertoires. The study listed 164 TCR beta chains as associated with cytomegalovirus. Most TCR sequences were observed very rarely across donors, whereas some public TCRs were present in many individuals. The authors suggested that the approach could potentially be generalized to other disease states and immunological phenotypes. The classifier was reported to diagnose cytomegalovirus status with high specificity and sensitivity in both the original cohort and the validation cohort. In vitro tests confirmed that a few of the cytomegalovirus-associated TCR beta chains recognize cytomegalovirus antigens. Of the cluster scores, 85% to 95% were above 0 in a later analysis, which found that TCRs clustered in the first cohort also tended to co-occur in the 120 or so validation repertoires.

This clonotype was obtained from a man between 18 and 35 years old in good health and CMV-seronegative. What was sequenced was PBMCs. The receptor chain draws on TRBV27 and TRBJ1-2; 7 central nucleotides agree with TRBD1. Here the CDR3 is given as CASSLSAPLPGTAYGYTF. The nucleotide sequence is TGTGCCAGCAGTCTATCTGCCCCACTTCCAGGGACAGCCTATGGCTACACCTTC.